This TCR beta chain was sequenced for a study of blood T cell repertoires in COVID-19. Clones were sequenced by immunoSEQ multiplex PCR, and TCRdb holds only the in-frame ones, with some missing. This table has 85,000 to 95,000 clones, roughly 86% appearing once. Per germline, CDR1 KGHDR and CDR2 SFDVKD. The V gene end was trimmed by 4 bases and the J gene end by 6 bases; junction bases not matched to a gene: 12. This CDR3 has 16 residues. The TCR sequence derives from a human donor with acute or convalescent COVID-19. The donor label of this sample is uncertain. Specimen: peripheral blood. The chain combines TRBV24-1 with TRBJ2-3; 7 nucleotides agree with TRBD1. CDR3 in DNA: TGTGCCACCAGTGACAAGACAGGGTTGGGCGAGGATACGCAGTATTTT. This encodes CATSDKTGLGEDTQYF.